The 31 T cell receptor beta chains listed next were all sequenced from one sample in a study of cytomegalovirus exposure and HLA in healthy donors. The PCR ran on 60 Vbeta and 13 Jbeta primers. TCRdb's copy holds only in-frame clones and misses some; the assay was immunoSEQ multiplex PCR. The sample comprises about 150,000 clones, 70% to 80% of which are singletons, and roughly 13% rests with the top ten. The sample taken for sequencing was PBMCs. These receptors came from a man younger than 40 in good health and CMV-seropositive.

The genes are TRBV7-8 and TRBJ2-5; 11 nucleotides align to TRBD2. CDR1 and CDR2 (germline): SGHVS, FQNEAQ. V lost 1 base to trimming and J lost 1 base; unmatched junction nucleotides: 11. The CDR3 sequence is 19 residues long. In DNA, the CDR3 is TGTGCCAGCAGCTTAGGGCTAGCGGGAGGTCGGGACCTCCAAGAGACCCAGTACTTC. Translating gives CASSLGLAGGRDLQETQYF.

The rearrangement links TRBV9 to TRBJ1-5; D remains unclear. The CDR3 is 15 amino acids. CDR1 SGDLS and CDR2 YYNGEE come from the germline V gene. Trimming left V 0 bases short and J 0 bases short, with 7 bases between. CDR3 coding DNA: TGTGCCAGCAGCGTAGGAGGGAATAGCAATCAGCCCCAGCATTTT. Its translation: CASSVGGNSNQPQHF.

The chain uses TRBV11-1 and TRBJ1-1; D gene uncertain. The CDR3 spans 14 residues. Germline-derived CDR1 and CDR2 are SGHAT and FQDESV (reference sequence). Deletions cut 3 bases from V and 2 bases from J, with 10 bases between. In DNA, the CDR3 is TGTGCCAGCAGCTTTAGTACAGTAAACACTGAAGCTTTCTTT. Amino acids: CASSFSTVNTEAFF.

The chain combines TRBV1 with TRBJ2-3; TRBD2, the table's D call, was not compared with the DNA. TRBV1 is an annotated pseudogene. The CDR3 length is 15 residues. In DNA, the CDR3 is TGCACCAGCAGCCAAGGGGGGTGGGGGGTCGATACGCAGTATTTT. Encoded protein: CTSSQGGWGVDTQYF.

J is TRBJ1-1 and V is TRBV10-3, with D possibly TRBD1 on 6 matching bases. This CDR3 has 12 residues. With 6 bases removed from V and 7 bases from J, the gap between germline ends came to 12 bases. CDR1 and CDR2 from the germline V gene are ENHRY and SYGVKD. The CDR3 sequence: CAIRGARFEAFF. Here the CDR3 DNA reads TGTGCCATCAGGGGGGCCCGCTTTGAAGCTTTCTTT.

The CDR3 reads CASSSLVLGQGDNEQYF. In DNA, the CDR3 is TGTGCCAGCAGCTCTTTGGTCCTCGGACAGGGTGACAACGAGCAGTACTTC. The chain couples TRBV7-9 to TRBJ2-7, with 8 nucleotides matching TRBD1. J lost 5 bases, V lost 4 bases, and 16 bases had no gene match. Germline V gives CDR1 SEHNR, CDR2 FQNEAQ (reference sequence). The CDR3 has 17 amino acids.

This clone was detected once. J is TRBJ2-7 and V is TRBV2; TRBD1 aligns across 7 bases. The CDR3 has 14 residues. V trimming: 6 bases; J trimming: 1 base; junction bases outside the gene matches: 6. Germline V gives CDR1 SNHLY, CDR2 FYNNEI. The CDR3 loop is CASRKTGVSYEQYF. The CDR3 coding sequence is TGTGCCAGCAGGAAAACAGGGGTTTCCTACGAGCAGTACTTC.

The chain has TRBV7-2 and TRBJ1-6; 8 nucleotides line up with TRBD1. The CDR3 totals 13 residues. J lost 7 bases, V lost 5 bases, and 1 base had no gene match. Germline CDR1 is SGHTA and CDR2 is FQGNSA. The CDR3 DNA sequence: TGTGCCAGCAGCCGACAGGGGAATTCACCCCTCCACTTT. Protein: CASSRQGNSPLHF.

This sequence joins TRBV30 and TRBJ1-5, with D unclear. V shed 2 bases and J shed 0 bases, with 11 bases lying between them. The CDR3 runs to 15 residues. Germline V lookup: CDR1 GTSNPN, CDR2 SVGIG (reference sequence). The CDR3 DNA is TGTGCCTGGAGTTCCCGGTACGATAGCAATCAGCCCCAGCATTTT. Amino acid sequence: CAWSSRYDSNQPQHF.

The chain has TRBV5-5 and TRBJ2-7; tentative D call: TRBD2 (5 bases). This CDR3 has 13 amino acids. Trimming took 2 bases from V and 2 from J, leaving 8 bases between them. Germline-derived CDR1 and CDR2 are SGHKS and YYEKEE (reference sequence). The CDR3, as DNA: TGTGCCAGCAGCTTCGGGGTAACCTACGAGCAGTACTTC. Amino acid sequence: CASSFGVTYEQYF.

The chain is built from TRBV5-1 and TRBJ2-7, with D perhaps matching TRBD2 (6 bases). Deletions cut 4 bases from V and 5 bases from J, with 19 bases between. Germline V CDR1 and CDR2: SGHRS, YFSETQ. The CDR3 is 15 residues long. DNA of the CDR3: TGCGCCAGCAGCACGGGGACTCCCACTCTCGACGAGCAGTACTTC. It specifies CASSTGTPTLDEQYF.

CDR3 region: CASSSGLVREQFF. The DNA of the CDR3 is TGTGCCAGCAGTTCGGGACTAGTTCGTGAGCAGTTCTTC. This chain links TRBV27 with TRBJ2-1, with 8 positions matching TRBD2. Germline V gene data show CDR1 as MNHEY and CDR2 as SMNVEV (reference sequence). This CDR3 is 13 amino acids long. Unmatched junction bases numbered 5, after V lost 4 bases and J lost 9 bases.

A word on this clone: At one of its ends the junction is not consistent with the germline gene, which may arise from a read error. The chain recombines TRBV4-2 with TRBJ2-1; 9 nucleotides agree with TRBD1. The CDR3 has 14 residues. Germline CDR1 reads LGHNA; CDR2 reads YNFKEQ. The DNA of the CDR3 is TGTGCCAGCAGCCAAGATGAAGGGGGGACAGGGAAGATCTTC. Amino acids: CASSQDEGGTGKIF.

This clone has a count of ten or more. The CDR3 DNA follows: TGTGCCAGCAGCCAAGAAACAGGGTCGGGCATTCAGTACTTC. This gives the protein CASSQETGSGIQYF. The chain joins TRBV4-2 to TRBJ2-4, with D possibly being TRBD1 (6 bases). Between the trimmed V and J ends, which lost 0 bases and 9 bases, there was a span of 12 bases. The CDR3 contains 14 residues. CDR1 is LGHNA and CDR2 is YNFKEQ in the germline V gene.

The J gene is TRBJ2-7, the V gene TRBV11-2, with D maybe TRBD2 (5 bases). V lost 8 bases to trimming and J lost 6 bases, with 11 bases between them. From germline, CDR1 is SGHAT and CDR2 FQNNGV. The CDR3 has 11 residues. This chain's CDR3 is CASRQAGEQYF. CDR3 nucleotide sequence: TGTGCCAGCCGCCAGGCGGGCGAGCAGTACTTC. The whole variable domain, remainder taken from reference TRBV11-2 and TRBJ2-7, is EAGVAQSPRYKIIEKRQSVAFWCNPISGHATLYWYQQILGQGPKLLIQFQNNGVVDDSQLPKDRFSAERLKGVDSTLKIQPAKLEDSAVYLCASRQAGEQYFGPGTRLTVT.

This chain connects TRBV2 to TRBJ2-7; D gene ambiguous. V was pared by 2 bases and J by 4 bases, with 9 bases between. Per germline, CDR1 SNHLY and CDR2 FYNNEI. The CDR3 consists of 13 residues. The CDR3 nucleotides are TGTGCCAGCAGTGAATTCCTCGGGTACGAGCAGTACTTC. It is translated as CASSEFLGYEQYF. Drawing the rest from reference TRBV2 and TRBJ2-7, the complete variable domain is EPEVTQTPSHQVTQMGQEVILRCVPISNHLYFYWYRQILGQKVEFLVSFYNNEISEKSEIFDDQFSVERPDGSNFTLKIRSTKLEDSAMYFCASSEFLGYEQYFGPGTRLTVT.

About this clone: Relative to the germline gene, one junction end is altered; a read error may explain this. V and J are TRBV5-6 and TRBJ2-1, with a tentative D call TRBD1 (6 bases). CDR3 length: 12 residues. CDR1 and CDR2 from the germline V gene are SGHDT and YYEEEE. The CDR3 coding sequence is TGTGCCAGCAGCTTACAGGGATTCGAGCGGTTCTTC. Protein sequence: CASSLQGFERFF.

The chain recombines TRBV6-1 with TRBJ2-7, with 10 positions matching TRBD2. V was clipped by 1 base and J by 5 bases; unmatched bases: 17. CDR1 and CDR2 (germline): MNHNS, SASEGT. The length of the CDR3 is 19 residues. The CDR3 DNA is TGTGCCAGCAGTGAAGTTCAAGCGGGAGGGCCATTCTTCTCGAACGAGCAGTACTTC. The encoded protein is CASSEVQAGGPFFSNEQYF.

The chain has TRBV5-4 and TRBJ2-5; 11 nucleotides line up with TRBD1. The closer fit of TRBJ2-7 to the DNA end suggests the J call may be wrong. Germline loops: CDR1 SGHNT, CDR2 YYREEE (reference sequence). The CDR3 loop spans 14 amino acids. The CDR3 loop reads CASSLGQGGHEQYF. DNA of the CDR3: TGTGCCAGCAGCCTGGGACAGGGGGGACACGAGCAGTACTTC.

This chain connects TRBV15 to TRBJ1-5; no clear D. The CDR3 loop spans 15 amino acids. Trimming pared 0 bases from V and 3 bases from J, leaving 9 bases between. Germline CDR1 LNHNV, CDR2 YYDKDF (reference sequence). The CDR3 coding sequence is TGTGCCACCAGCAGAGATCGGGTTTCCAATCAGCCCCAGCATTTT. Translation: CATSRDRVSNQPQHF. Full variable domain (remainder filled in from reference TRBV15 and TRBJ1-5): DAMVIQNPRYQVTQFGKPVTLSCSQTLNHNVMYWYQQKSSQAPKLLFHYYDKDFNNEADTPDNFQSRRPNTSFCFLDIRSPGLGDTAMYLCATSRDRVSNQPQHFGDGTRLSIL.

The gene calls are TRBV27 and TRBJ1-5; D may be TRBD1 (6 bases). This CDR3 is built from 15 residues. The V gene's germline CDR1 is MNHEY and CDR2 SMNVEV (reference sequence). Trimming removed 6 bases from V and 2 bases from J, with 14 bases in between. The CDR3 coding sequence is TGTGCCAGCAGGAACAGGGCCCGAGGCAATCAGCCCCAGCATTTT. It translates to CASRNRARGNQPQHF.

The CDR3 region is CASSNQPRTGNYGYTF. The CDR3 DNA reads as TGTGCCAGCAGCAACCAGCCCCGGACAGGAAACTATGGCTACACCTTC. V and J are TRBV27 and TRBJ1-2; 7 bases agree with TRBD1. The CDR3 totals 16 residues. V dropped 6 bases and J dropped 2; count of bases not matched to a gene: 12. Germline V gene data show CDR1 as MNHEY and CDR2 as SMNVEV (reference sequence).

CDR3 protein: CASRGRWTGGGETQYF. In DNA, the CDR3 is TGTGCCAGCAGGGGGAGGTGGACAGGGGGCGGAGAGACCCAGTACTTC. The V and J genes are TRBV2 and TRBJ2-5; 11 bases align to TRBD1. The CDR3 covers 16 residues. Germline CDR1 reads SNHLY; CDR2 reads FYNNEI. Unmatched junction bases numbered 10, after V lost 6 bases and J lost 4 bases.

This clone was found once. The V gene is TRBV30, the J gene TRBJ2-1, with 8 positions matching TRBD2. The germline gives CDR1 GTSNPN, CDR2 SVGIG (reference sequence). Trimming removed 8 bases from V and 3 bases from J; junction bases left unmatched: 3. The CDR3 is made up of 12 amino acids. The CDR3 protein is CAITSGYNEQFF. As DNA, the CDR3 is TGTGCCATAACTAGCGGCTACAATGAGCAGTTCTTC.

The chain uses TRBV5-1 and TRBJ2-1; TRBD2 matches 11 bases. Per germline, CDR1 SGHRS and CDR2 YFSETQ. The trim removed 2 bases at V and 6 bases at J, leaving 19 bases unmatched. The CDR3 length is 20 residues. CDR3 DNA: TGCGCCAGCAGCTTACCCGAGGGATTAGCGGGAGGGCCTTTGGGCAATGAGCAGTTCTTC. Translated: CASSLPEGLAGGPLGNEQFF.

This sequence joins TRBV5-1 and TRBJ2-1; 9 bases align to TRBD1. The CDR3 has 16 residues. The ends lost 4 bases at V and 8 bases at J; junction bases unmatched: 13. Germline V gene sequence: CDR1 SGHRS, CDR2 YFSETQ. CDR3 sequence reads: CASSRSGTGLWDEQFF. DNA for the CDR3: TGCGCCAGCAGCAGATCCGGGACAGGGCTATGGGATGAGCAGTTCTTC.

The rearrangement links TRBV7-8 to TRBJ1-5; 10 positions agree with TRBD1. The length of the CDR3 is 17 residues. V shed 1 base, J shed 11 bases, and the junction held 14 bases outside the gene matches. Germline CDR1 reads SGHVS; CDR2 reads FQNEAQ. The CDR3 is CASSLGPTPGQGYTQHF. The CDR3 DNA follows: TGTGCCAGCAGCTTAGGGCCTACTCCGGGACAGGGGTATACCCAGCATTTT.

CDR3 in amino acids: CASSRSGRVQYF. CDR3 in DNA: TGTGCCAGCAGTCGTTCAGGGAGGGTGCAGTATTTT. The chain joins TRBV2 to TRBJ2-3, with TRBD2 matching 7 bases. Losses at the gene ends were 5 bases for V and 11 bases for J; bases not matched to a gene: 7. The CDR3 is 12 residues long. Germline V CDR1 and CDR2: SNHLY, FYNNEI.

The J gene is TRBJ2-2, the V gene TRBV5-1; 12 bases are a match to TRBD1. The germline gives CDR1 SGHRS, CDR2 YFSETQ. This CDR3 spans 15 amino acids. V lost 5 bases to trimming and J lost 4 bases; unmatched junction nucleotides: 3. The CDR3 protein is CASRGTGGSTGELFF. Here the CDR3 DNA reads TGCGCCAGCAGAGGGACAGGGGGCTCCACCGGGGAGCTGTTTTTT.

Here the CDR3 DNA reads TGTGCCAGCAGCTTAGCGGGGTCGACAGGCCGAGCTTTCTTT. It specifies CASSLAGSTGRAFF. V usage is TRBV7-9 and J usage is TRBJ1-1, with D possibly being TRBD1 (6 bases). The V gene's germline CDR1 is SEHNR and CDR2 FQNEAQ (reference sequence). The CDR3 is made up of 14 amino acids. The V end was cut by 0 bases, the J end by 10 bases, with 15 bases between. Supplemented by reference TRBV7-9 and TRBJ1-1, the full variable domain reads DTGVSQNPRHKITKRGQNVTFRCDPISEHNRLYWYRQTLGQGPEFLTYFQNEAQLEKSRLLSDRFSAERPKGSFSTLEIQRTEQGDSAMYLCASSLAGSTGRAFFGQGTRLTVV.

The J gene is TRBJ2-3, the V gene TRBV27; tentative D call: TRBD2 (5 bases). CDR3 length equals 16 residues. CDR1 is MNHEY, CDR2 SMNVEV, per germline (reference sequence). Trimming removed 3 bases from V and 0 bases from J, with 13 bases in between. CDR3 nucleotides: TGTGCCAGCAGTTTTCTAGCAGGCCTTAGCACAGATACGCAGTATTTT. Amino acid sequence: CASSFLAGLSTDTQYF.